Described below is a single T cell receptor beta chain sequence and its context. The data were obtained in a study of shared clonotypes between healthy human individuals. V gave up 6 bases and J gave up 7 bases; unmatched junction bases: 20. The V gene's germline CDR1 is SGDLS and CDR2 YYNGEE. The CDR3 loop spans 18 amino acids. Repertoires were generated with immunoSEQ multiplex PCR, while TCRdb's copy carries only in-frame clones and drops some. The data show 500,000 to 550,000 clones, approximately 94% seen once. This receptor was taken from a woman aged 25 to 39 in good health. The V gene is TRBV9, the J gene TRBJ2-2; 8 nucleotides agree with TRBD2. The sample consisted of naive CD4+ T cells sorted from blood. As for subset: CD45RA+ positively selected. In DNA form, the CDR3 reads TGTGCCAGCACCTCCGCAGGAAGGGTGAGCGGGAGTTTCGGGGAGCTGTTTTTT. The encoded protein is CASTSAGRVSGSFGELFF.